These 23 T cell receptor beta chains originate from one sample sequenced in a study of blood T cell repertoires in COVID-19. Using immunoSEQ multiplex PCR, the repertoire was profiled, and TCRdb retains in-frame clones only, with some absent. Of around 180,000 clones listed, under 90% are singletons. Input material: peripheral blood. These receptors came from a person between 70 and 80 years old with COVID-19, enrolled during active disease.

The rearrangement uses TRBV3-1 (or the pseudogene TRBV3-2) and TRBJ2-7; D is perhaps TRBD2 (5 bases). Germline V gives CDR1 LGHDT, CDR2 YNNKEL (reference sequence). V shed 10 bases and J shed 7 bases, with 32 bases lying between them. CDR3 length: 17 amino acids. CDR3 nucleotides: TGTGCCACCCATGTAACAGCGTGTGGGCGGCAGGAGGAGGAGCAGTACTTC. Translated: CATHVTACGRQEEEQYF.

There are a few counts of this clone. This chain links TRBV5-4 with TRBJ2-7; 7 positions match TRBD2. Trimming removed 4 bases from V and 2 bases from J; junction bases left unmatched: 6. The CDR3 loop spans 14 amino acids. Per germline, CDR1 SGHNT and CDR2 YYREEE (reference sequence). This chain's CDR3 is CASSPGGRAYEQYF. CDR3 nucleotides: TGTGCCAGCAGCCCTGGGGGGAGGGCCTACGAGCAGTACTTC.

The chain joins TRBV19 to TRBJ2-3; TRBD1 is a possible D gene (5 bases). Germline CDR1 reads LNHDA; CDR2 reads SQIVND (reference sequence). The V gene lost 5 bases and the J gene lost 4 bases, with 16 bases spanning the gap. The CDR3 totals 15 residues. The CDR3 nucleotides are TGTGCCAGTAGTCCGGAAGCAGGGTATTCAGATACGCAGTATTTT. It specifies CASSPEAGYSDTQYF.

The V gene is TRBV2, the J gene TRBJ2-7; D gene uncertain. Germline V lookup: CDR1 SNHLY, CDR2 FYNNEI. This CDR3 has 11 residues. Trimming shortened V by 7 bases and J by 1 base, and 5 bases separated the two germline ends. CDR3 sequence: CASIQSYEQYF. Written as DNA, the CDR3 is TGTGCCAGCATTCAGTCCTACGAGCAGTACTTC. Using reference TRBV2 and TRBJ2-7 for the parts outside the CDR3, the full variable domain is EPEVTQTPSHQVTQMGQEVILRCVPISNHLYFYWYRQILGQKVEFLVSFYNNEISEKSEIFDDQFSVERPDGSNFTLKIRSTKLEDSAMYFCASIQSYEQYFGPGTRLTVT.

CDR3 nucleotide sequence: TGTGCCAGCAGCCAAGTCTTAGCGGGACTAAATGAGCAGTTCTTC. It encodes CASSQVLAGLNEQFF. J is TRBJ2-1 and V is TRBV3-1 (or the pseudogene TRBV3-2), with 8 bases matching TRBD2. J gave up 7 bases and V 1 base, and 6 bases lay outside the gene matches. The CDR3 has 15 residues. Germline V gives CDR1 LGHDT, CDR2 YNNKEL (reference sequence).

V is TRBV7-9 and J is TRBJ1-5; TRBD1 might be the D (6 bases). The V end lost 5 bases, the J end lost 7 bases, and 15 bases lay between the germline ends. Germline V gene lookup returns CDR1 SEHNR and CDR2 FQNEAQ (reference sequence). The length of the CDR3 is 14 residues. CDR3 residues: CASSATGGLQPQHF. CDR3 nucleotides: TGTGCCAGCAGCGCGACAGGCGGGTTACAGCCCCAGCATTTT.

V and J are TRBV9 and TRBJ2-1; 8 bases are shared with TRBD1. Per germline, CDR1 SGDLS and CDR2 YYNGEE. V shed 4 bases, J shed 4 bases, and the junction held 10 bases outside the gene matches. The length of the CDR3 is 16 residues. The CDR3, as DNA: TGTGCCAGCAGCACGACCCGGGACAGGCTGTACAATGAGCAGTTCTTC. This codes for CASSTTRDRLYNEQFF. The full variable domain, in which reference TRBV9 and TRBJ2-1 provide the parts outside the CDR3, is DSGVTQTPKHLITATGQRVTLRCSPRSGDLSVYWYQQSLDQGLQFLIQYYNGEERAKGNILERFSAQQFPDLHSELNLSSLELGDSALYFCASSTTRDRLYNEQFFGPGTRLTVL.

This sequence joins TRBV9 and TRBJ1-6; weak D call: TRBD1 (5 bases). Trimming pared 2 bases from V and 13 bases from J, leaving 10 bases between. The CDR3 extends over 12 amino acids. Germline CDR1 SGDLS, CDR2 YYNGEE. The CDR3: CASSVGTTPLHF. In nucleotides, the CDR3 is TGTGCCAGCAGCGTCGGGACTACCCCCCTCCACTTT. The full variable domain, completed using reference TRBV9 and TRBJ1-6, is DSGVTQTPKHLITATGQRVTLRCSPRSGDLSVYWYQQSLDQGLQFLIQYYNGEERAKGNILERFSAQQFPDLHSELNLSSLELGDSALYFCASSVGTTPLHFGNGTRLTVT.

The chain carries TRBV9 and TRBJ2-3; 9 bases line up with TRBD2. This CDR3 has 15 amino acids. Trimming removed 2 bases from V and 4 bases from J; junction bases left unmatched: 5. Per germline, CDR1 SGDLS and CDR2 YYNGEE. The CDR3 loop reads CASSVSSGAADTQYF. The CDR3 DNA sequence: TGTGCCAGCAGCGTTTCTAGCGGGGCGGCAGATACGCAGTATTTT. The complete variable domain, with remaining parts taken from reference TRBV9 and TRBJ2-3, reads DSGVTQTPKHLITATGQRVTLRCSPRSGDLSVYWYQQSLDQGLQFLIQYYNGEERAKGNILERFSAQQFPDLHSELNLSSLELGDSALYFCASSVSSGAADTQYFGPGTRLTVL.

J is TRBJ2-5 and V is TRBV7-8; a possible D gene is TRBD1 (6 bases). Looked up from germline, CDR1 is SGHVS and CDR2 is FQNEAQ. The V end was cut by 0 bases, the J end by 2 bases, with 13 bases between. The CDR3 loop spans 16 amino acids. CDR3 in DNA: TGTGCCAGCAGCTTAGCCTCAGGGCAGGGGCAAGAGACCCAGTACTTC. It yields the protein CASSLASGQGQETQYF.

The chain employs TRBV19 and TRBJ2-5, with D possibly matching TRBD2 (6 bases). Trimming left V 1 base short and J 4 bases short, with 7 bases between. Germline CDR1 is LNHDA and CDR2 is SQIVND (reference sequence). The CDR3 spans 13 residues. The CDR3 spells CASSIGRGETQYF. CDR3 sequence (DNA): TGTGCCAGTAGTATAGGGCGGGGAGAGACCCAGTACTTC. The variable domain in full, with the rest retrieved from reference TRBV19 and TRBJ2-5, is DGGITQSPKYLFRKEGQNVTLSCEQNLNHDAMYWYRQDPGQGLRLIYYSQIVNDFQKGDIAEGYSVSREKKESFPLTVTSAQKNPTAFYLCASSIGRGETQYFGPGTRLLVL.

This CDR3 reads CASSPLQREVNTGELFF. The CDR3 DNA reads TGTGCCAGCTCACCCCTACAGCGGGAGGTGAACACCGGGGAGCTGTTTTTT. The chain carries TRBV18 and TRBJ2-2, with TRBD2 identical over 9 bases. CDR3 length equals 17 residues. From germline, CDR1 is KGHSH and CDR2 LQKENI. Germline trimming cut 3 bases from V and 1 base from J; bases unmatched to any gene: 6.

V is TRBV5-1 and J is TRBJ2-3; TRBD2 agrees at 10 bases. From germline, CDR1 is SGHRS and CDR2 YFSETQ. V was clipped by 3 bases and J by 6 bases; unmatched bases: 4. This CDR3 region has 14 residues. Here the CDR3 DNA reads TGCGCCAGCAGCTCTAGCGGGGGTCGGGATACGCAGTATTTT. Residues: CASSSSGGRDTQYF.

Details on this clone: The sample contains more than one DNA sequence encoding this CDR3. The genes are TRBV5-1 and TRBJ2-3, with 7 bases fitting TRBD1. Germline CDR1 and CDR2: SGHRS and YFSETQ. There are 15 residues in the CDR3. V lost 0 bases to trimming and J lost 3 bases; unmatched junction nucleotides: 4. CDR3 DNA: TGCGCCAGCAGCTTGGCAGGGGGTCCAACAGATACGCAGTATTTT. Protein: CASSLAGGPTDTQYF.

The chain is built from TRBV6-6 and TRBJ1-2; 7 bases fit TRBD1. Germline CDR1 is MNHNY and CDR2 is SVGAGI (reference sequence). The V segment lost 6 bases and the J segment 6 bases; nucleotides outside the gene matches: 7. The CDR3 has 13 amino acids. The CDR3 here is CASRPGTDHGYTF. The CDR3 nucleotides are TGTGCCAGCAGGCCCGGGACAGATCATGGCTACACCTTC.

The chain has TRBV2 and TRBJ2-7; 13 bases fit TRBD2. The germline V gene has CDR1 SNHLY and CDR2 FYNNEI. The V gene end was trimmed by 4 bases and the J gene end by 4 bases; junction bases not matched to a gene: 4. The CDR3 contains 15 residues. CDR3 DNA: TGTGCCAGCAGTGTCAAACTAGCGGGAGGGTACGAGCAGTACTTC. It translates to CASSVKLAGGYEQYF.

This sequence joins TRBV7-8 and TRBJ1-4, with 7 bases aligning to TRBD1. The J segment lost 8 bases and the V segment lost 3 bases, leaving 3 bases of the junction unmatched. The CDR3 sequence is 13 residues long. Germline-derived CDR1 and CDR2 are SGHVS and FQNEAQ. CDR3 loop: CASSFRGKEKLFF. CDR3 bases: TGTGCCAGCAGCTTCAGGGGGAAGGAAAAACTGTTTTTT.

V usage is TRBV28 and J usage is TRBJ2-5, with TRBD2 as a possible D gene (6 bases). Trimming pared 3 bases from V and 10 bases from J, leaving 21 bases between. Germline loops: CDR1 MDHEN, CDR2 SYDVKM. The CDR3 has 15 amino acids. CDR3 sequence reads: CASSFEGRYLEGQYF. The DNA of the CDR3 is TGTGCCAGCAGTTTTGAGGGGCGGTACTTGGAGGGCCAGTACTTC.

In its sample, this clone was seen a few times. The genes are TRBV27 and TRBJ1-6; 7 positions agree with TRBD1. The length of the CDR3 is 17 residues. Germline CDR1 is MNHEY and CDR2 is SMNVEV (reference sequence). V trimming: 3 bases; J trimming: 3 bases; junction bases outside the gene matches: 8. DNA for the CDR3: TGTGCCAGCAGTTTCGCCAACAGGGGAAGCTATAATTCACCCCTCCACTTT. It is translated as CASSFANRGSYNSPLHF.

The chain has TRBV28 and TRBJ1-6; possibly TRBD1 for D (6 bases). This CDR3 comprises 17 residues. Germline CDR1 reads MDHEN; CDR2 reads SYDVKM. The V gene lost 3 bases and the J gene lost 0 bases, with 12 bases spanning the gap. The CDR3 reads CASSFWGGGSYNSPLHF. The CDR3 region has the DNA TGTGCCAGCAGTTTCTGGGGAGGGGGCTCCTATAATTCACCCCTCCACTTT.

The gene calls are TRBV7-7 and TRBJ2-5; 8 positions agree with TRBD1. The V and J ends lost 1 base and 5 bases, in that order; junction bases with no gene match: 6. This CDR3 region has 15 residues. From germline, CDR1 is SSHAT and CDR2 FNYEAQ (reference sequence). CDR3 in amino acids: CASSLGQGLLETQYF. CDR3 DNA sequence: TGTGCCAGCAGCTTAGGACAGGGGCTATTGGAGACCCAGTACTTC.

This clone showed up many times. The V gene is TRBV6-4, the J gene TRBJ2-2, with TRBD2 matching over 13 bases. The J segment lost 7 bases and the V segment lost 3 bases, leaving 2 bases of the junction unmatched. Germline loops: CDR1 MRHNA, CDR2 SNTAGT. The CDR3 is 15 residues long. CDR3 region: CASSEGLAGDGELFF. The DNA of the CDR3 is TGTGCCAGCAGTGAAGGACTAGCGGGAGACGGGGAGCTGTTTTTT.

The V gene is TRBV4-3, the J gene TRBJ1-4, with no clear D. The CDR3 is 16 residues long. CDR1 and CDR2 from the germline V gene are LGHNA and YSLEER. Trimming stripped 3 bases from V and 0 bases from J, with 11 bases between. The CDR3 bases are TGCGCCAGCAGCCAGGGATTCGGGACAACTAATGAAAAACTGTTTTTT. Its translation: CASSQGFGTTNEKLFF.